This T cell receptor beta chain was identified during a study of blood T cell repertoires in COVID-19. Study at large: COVID-19 samples collected from the United States, Italy and Spain covered acute and convalescent phases.

Clones were read by immunoSEQ multiplex PCR, and TCRdb kept only the in-frame ones, dropping some. The sample gives a few hundred thousand clones, roughly 89% of which show up once; 3.5% to 4.5% is in the top ten. The CDR3 runs 16 residues. The V segment lost 1 base and the J segment 4 bases; nucleotides outside the gene matches: 10. The germline V gene has CDR1 SGHAT and CDR2 FQNNGV. Input material: PBMCs or T cells enriched from blood (not recorded which). The sequence derives from a woman aged 18-29 years with acute COVID-19. The chain carries TRBV11-2 and TRBJ2-7, with TRBD1 matching 7 bases. The CDR3 nucleotides read TGTGCCAGCAGCTTAGTTCCGGCAGGGGGTAGATACGAGCAGTACTTC. Protein product: CASSLVPAGGRYEQYF.